This passage covers 30 T cell receptor beta chains from one sample sequenced in a study of cytomegalovirus exposure and HLA in healthy donors. In the PCR, 60 Vbeta and 13 Jbeta primers were used. Libraries were prepared by immunoSEQ multiplex PCR; TCRdb keeps only in-frame clonotypes and omits some of them. The sample contains 95,000 to 110,000 clones, roughly 66% of which appear only once. Input material: PBMCs. All receptors come from a woman aged 50 to 60 in good health and CMV-seronegative.

Regarding this clone: Distinct nucleotide sequences in the sample also encode this CDR3. The CDR3 loop reads CASSSAAGTSGDTQYF. The CDR3 region has the DNA TGTGCCAGCAGCTCCGCGGCGGGGACTAGCGGGGATACGCAGTATTTT. This rearrangement joins TRBV7-2 to TRBJ2-3; TRBD2 matches 12 bases. V shed 4 bases, J shed 6 bases, and the junction held 8 bases outside the gene matches. The CDR3 totals 16 residues. In germline, CDR1 is SGHTA, CDR2 FQGNSA.

Details on this clone: Mismatch with germline at one junction end may stem from a read error. This rearrangement joins TRBV28 to TRBJ2-1; the D gene is possibly TRBD1 (5 bases). CDR1 MDHEN and CDR2 SYDVKM come from the germline V gene. This CDR3 region has 11 residues. The CDR3 DNA reads TGTGCCAGCAGTGTCGGCTCAATCAGGGTCTTC. Translating gives CASSVGSIRVF.

The chain carries TRBV5-1 and TRBJ2-1, with TRBD2 matching over 9 bases. CDR1 SGHRS and CDR2 YFSETQ come from the germline V gene. The CDR3 contains 16 residues. V shed 2 bases and J 3 bases; nucleotides not matched to a gene: 6. CDR3 bases: TGCGCCAGCAGCTTTGGAGCGGGGGGCCACTACAATGAGCAGTTCTTC. Its protein product is CASSFGAGGHYNEQFF.

V is TRBV19 and J is TRBJ2-5, with D possibly matching TRBD1 (6 bases). The CDR3 loop spans 16 amino acids. CDR1 is LNHDA, CDR2 SQIVND, per germline (reference sequence). The V end lost 5 bases, the J end lost 5 bases, and 21 bases lay between the germline ends. The CDR3 bases are TGTGCCAGTAGTGAAAATCCGGGACACATCGGGGAGACCCAGTACTTC. Amino acids: CASSENPGHIGETQYF. Supplemented by reference TRBV19 and TRBJ2-5, the full variable domain reads DGGITQSPKYLFRKEGQNVTLSCEQNLNHDAMYWYRQDPGQGLRLIYYSQIVNDFQKGDIAEGYSVSREKKESFPLTVTSAQKNPTAFYLCASSENPGHIGETQYFGPGTRLLVL.

The genes are TRBV4-2 and TRBJ2-3; D is possibly TRBD2 (6 bases). This CDR3 spans 16 amino acids. Trimming shortened V by 0 bases and J by 0 bases, and 10 bases separated the two germline ends. The germline CDR1 and CDR2 sequences are LGHNA and YNFKEQ. The DNA for the CDR3 is TGTGCCAGCAGCCAAGATCTAGCGAGAAGCACAGATACGCAGTATTTT. It codes for CASSQDLARSTDTQYF.

The J gene is TRBJ2-7, the V gene TRBV6-5, with 7 bases fitting TRBD1. From germline, CDR1 is MNHEY and CDR2 SVGAGI. Losses at the gene ends were 2 bases for V and 3 bases for J; bases not matched to a gene: 4. CDR3 length: 14 residues. CDR3 sequence: CASSYDRDGYEQYF. The CDR3 DNA is TGTGCCAGCAGTTACGACAGGGATGGCTACGAGCAGTACTTC.

The chain uses TRBV19 and TRBJ2-1, with D hard to call. CDR1 is LNHDA, CDR2 SQIVND, per germline (reference sequence). V was shortened by 5 bases and J by 6 bases, with 5 bases between the two germline ends. The CDR3 spans 11 residues. The CDR3 region has the DNA TGTGCCAGTAGTGTTCGCAATGAGCAGTTCTTC. Amino acids: CASSVRNEQFF. The entire variable domain, with the rest obtained from reference TRBV19 and TRBJ2-1, is as follows: DGGITQSPKYLFRKEGQNVTLSCEQNLNHDAMYWYRQDPGQGLRLIYYSQIVNDFQKGDIAEGYSVSREKKESFPLTVTSAQKNPTAFYLCASSVRNEQFFGPGTRLTVL.

This clone turned up a few times. The chain has TRBV14 and TRBJ1-2; perhaps TRBD1 as D (6 bases). V gave up 0 bases and J gave up 3 bases, with 11 bases separating them. The CDR3 length is 15 residues. Germline CDR1 reads SGHDN; CDR2 reads FVKESK. Here the CDR3 DNA reads TGTGCCAGCAGCCAAGAAAACGGACAGTACTATGGCTACACCTTC. It translates to CASSQENGQYYGYTF.

The rearrangement uses TRBV27 and TRBJ1-1, with D possibly TRBD1 on 6 matching bases. This CDR3 spans 15 amino acids. Between the trimmed V and J ends, which lost 7 bases and 1 base, there was a span of 16 bases. CDR1 is MNHEY and CDR2 is SMNVEV in the germline V gene (reference sequence). CDR3 residues: CASISGGPGNTEAFF. For the CDR3, the DNA is TGTGCCAGCATCTCGGGGGGGCCCGGGAACACTGAAGCTTTCTTT.

The V call is TRBV5-1, the J call TRBJ2-5, with D possibly matching TRBD2 (6 bases). The ends were cut back, 2 bases at V and 2 bases at J, with 10 bases in the middle. The CDR3 spans 14 residues. In germline, CDR1 is SGHRS, CDR2 YFSETQ. The CDR3 nucleotides read TGCGCCAGCAGCTTACTAGGGACTCAAGAGACCCAGTACTTC. The encoded protein is CASSLLGTQETQYF.

The rearrangement uses TRBV4-1 and TRBJ1-2, with D hard to call. CDR3 length equals 14 residues. Germline V CDR1 and CDR2: MGHRA, YSYEKL. Trimming took 3 bases from V and 1 from J, leaving 9 bases between them. CDR3 region: CASSQLPGNYGYTF. The CDR3 DNA follows: TGCGCCAGCAGCCAGCTTCCCGGTAACTATGGCTACACCTTC.

V is TRBV5-1 and J is TRBJ1-5; 7 bases align to TRBD1. The V gene's germline CDR1 is SGHRS and CDR2 YFSETQ. The CDR3 covers 14 residues. J lost 2 bases, V lost 3 bases, and 2 bases had no gene match. The CDR3 DNA reads TGCGCCAGCAGCTCCACAGGGGGCAATCAGCCCCAGCATTTT. Protein product: CASSSTGGNQPQHF. Full variable domain (outside the CDR3, taken from reference TRBV5-1 and TRBJ1-5): KAGVTQTPRYLIKTRGQQVTLSCSPISGHRSVSWYQQTPGQGLQFLFEYFSETQRNKGNFPGRFSGRQFSNSRSEMNVSTLELGDSALYLCASSSTGGNQPQHFGDGTRLSIL.

The gene calls are TRBV18 and TRBJ1-2; D is uncertain. CDR3 size: 15 residues. Germline V gene lookup returns CDR1 KGHSH and CDR2 LQKENI. The V and J ends lost 8 bases and 12 bases respectively, with 28 bases between them. This CDR3 reads CASTASGPGGTGHTF. DNA of the CDR3: TGTGCCAGCACCGCGTCCGGGCCAGGAGGAACCGGGCACACCTTC.

This clone was counted between two and nine times. J is TRBJ2-3 and V is TRBV9; D unclear. V was trimmed by 3 bases and J by 0 bases, leaving 11 bases between them. Per germline, CDR1 SGDLS and CDR2 YYNGEE. The CDR3 contains 15 residues. CDR3 coding DNA: TGTGCCAGCAGCGGTGGGCTTTCAAGCACAGATACGCAGTATTTT. Translated: CASSGGLSSTDTQYF.

J is TRBJ1-2 and V is TRBV13; D not certain. Per germline, CDR1 PRHDT and CDR2 FYEKMQ (reference sequence). CDR3 length: 11 amino acids. V lost 3 bases and J 9 bases, leaving 8 bases between the germline ends. The DNA for the CDR3 is TGTGCCAGCAGCTTGAGGGTCAGCTACACCTTC. Translation gives CASSLRVSYTF.

The chain combines TRBV21-1 with TRBJ2-1; the table's D call TRBD2 went unverified against the DNA. TRBV21-1 counts as a pseudogene. The length of the CDR3 is 20 residues. CDR3 DNA sequence: TGTGCCAGCAGCAAAGCCTTCAGGACTAGCGGGCTCGACTGGTTTGAGCAGCAGTTCTTC. Translating it yields CASSKAFRTSGLDWFEQQFF.

This clone was counted only a few times. This sequence joins TRBV6-5 and TRBJ2-7; D might be TRBD1 (6 bases). Germline assignment: CDR1 MNHEY and CDR2 SVGAGI. CDR3 length: 15 amino acids. The germline V and J ends were trimmed by 0 bases and 3 bases, with 12 bases remaining between them. CDR3 bases: TGTGCCAGCAGTTACTCAGCACAGGGAATCTACGAGCAGTACTTC. It specifies CASSYSAQGIYEQYF.

The rearrangement uses TRBV2 and TRBJ2-7; TRBD1 matches 10 bases. The V gene end was trimmed by 7 bases and the J gene end by 7 bases; junction bases not matched to a gene: 7. Per germline, CDR1 SNHLY and CDR2 FYNNEI. CDR3 length equals 13 residues. In DNA, the CDR3 is TGTGCCAGCAAGGGACAGGGGCAGTCGGAGCAGTACTTC. It encodes CASKGQGQSEQYF.

The sample holds a few counts of this clone. This chain uses TRBV6-1 with TRBJ1-1, with a weak D call TRBD1 (6 bases). In germline, CDR1 is MNHNS, CDR2 SASEGT. The CDR3 sequence is 15 residues long. The CDR3 coding sequence is TGTGCGACCGGGACAAGGGTAACCTGGGACACTGAAGCTTTCTTT. Its protein is CATGTRVTWDTEAFF.

The chain carries TRBV5-6 and TRBJ1-2, with D possibly TRBD1 on 5 matching bases. CDR1 and CDR2 (germline): SGHDT, YYEEEE. This CDR3 region has 17 residues. Trimming took off 1 base at V and 4 bases at J, with 20 bases between the two ends. The CDR3 DNA sequence: TGTGCCAGCAGCTTGAGAAGGGGCCCCCCCTATGTCTATGGCTACACCTTC. This translates into CASSLRRGPPYVYGYTF.

This clone occurred a few times. V usage is TRBV2 and J usage is TRBJ1-1; 7 bases match TRBD1. Germline V gene data show CDR1 as SNHLY and CDR2 as FYNNEI. V lost 7 bases and J lost 5; bases outside the gene matches: 7. The CDR3 is made up of 13 amino acids. The CDR3 nucleotides are TGTGCCAGCACGCACCAGGGGGAGACTGAAGCTTTCTTT. This sequence encodes CASTHQGETEAFF.

J is TRBJ2-7 and V is TRBV19; TRBD2 might be the D (6 bases). V dropped 9 bases and J dropped 4 bases, with 16 bases sitting between them. This CDR3 is 13 amino acids long. Germline CDR1 and CDR2: LNHDA and SQIVND (reference sequence). CDR3 coding DNA: TGTGCCAGCTCAAAAACTAGCCTGTACGAGCAGTACTTC. Amino acids: CASSKTSLYEQYF.

The rearrangement uses TRBV7-2 and TRBJ1-3, with 9 bases matching TRBD1. CDR3 size: 14 residues. V dropped 5 bases and J dropped 4; count of bases not matched to a gene: 3. The germline V gene has CDR1 SGHTA and CDR2 FQGNSA. The DNA of the CDR3 is TGTGCCAGCAGCCTGGACAGGGGAGGAAACACCATATATTTT. It codes for CASSLDRGGNTIYF.

The chain joins TRBV5-6 to TRBJ2-7, with no clear D. The CDR3 covers 11 residues. Germline values: CDR1 SGHDT, CDR2 YYEEEE. V lost 3 bases and J 4 bases, leaving 5 bases between the germline ends. The CDR3 nucleotides read TGTGCCAGCAGCTCTAATTACGAGCAGTACTTC. Amino acids: CASSSNYEQYF.

This sequence joins TRBV27 and TRBJ2-7; D perhaps matches TRBD2 (5 bases). The CDR3 sequence is 14 residues long. With 3 bases removed from V and 2 bases from J, the gap between germline ends came to 11 bases. Per germline, CDR1 MNHEY and CDR2 SMNVEV (reference sequence). This chain's CDR3 is CASSFNGGAYEQYF. The CDR3 DNA reads as TGTGCCAGCAGTTTCAACGGAGGAGCCTACGAGCAGTACTTC.

The gene calls are TRBV7-9 and TRBJ1-1; tentative D call: TRBD1 (5 bases). The CDR3 length is 17 residues. V gave up 2 bases and J gave up 0 bases, with 16 bases separating them. The germline CDR1 and CDR2 sequences are SEHNR and FQNEAQ (reference sequence). DNA for the CDR3: TGTGCCAGCAGCTTATGGGCAGGGCTCTCTCTGAACACTGAAGCTTTCTTT. Translating gives CASSLWAGLSLNTEAFF.

The chain joins TRBV6-1 to TRBJ1-4; D unclear. The CDR3 runs to 14 residues. Germline V gene lookup returns CDR1 MNHNS and CDR2 SASEGT. With 4 bases removed from V and 0 bases from J, the gap between germline ends came to 6 bases. DNA for the CDR3: TGTGCCAGCAGTGGGGCAGCAACTAATGAAAAACTGTTTTTT. This translates into CASSGAATNEKLFF.

This chain links TRBV4-1 with TRBJ1-1; a possible D gene is TRBD1 (6 bases). Germline V lookup: CDR1 MGHRA, CDR2 YSYEKL. The CDR3 contains 13 residues. The V and J ends lost 1 base and 5 bases respectively, with 8 bases between them. CDR3 DNA: TGCGCCAGCAGCCAAGTTCAGGGGACTGAAGCTTTCTTT. This sequence encodes CASSQVQGTEAFF.

This chain connects TRBV25-1 to TRBJ2-6; the D is unclear. This CDR3 has 15 residues. V was cut by 6 bases and J by 0 bases, with 9 bases left in between. CDR1 and CDR2 (germline): MGHDK, SYGVNS. The CDR3 loop is CASSPGRSGANVLTF. CDR3 nucleotide sequence: TGTGCCAGCAGCCCAGGCCGCTCTGGGGCCAACGTCCTGACTTTC.

This chain links TRBV4-2 with TRBJ1-2; 7 bases line up with TRBD1. This CDR3 region has 14 residues. V shed 4 bases and J 5 bases; nucleotides not matched to a gene: 7. CDR1 and CDR2 from the germline V gene are LGHNA and YNFKEQ. This chain's CDR3 is CASSRDSRPYGYTF. As DNA, the CDR3 is TGTGCCAGCAGCCGGGACAGCCGTCCGTATGGCTACACCTTC.